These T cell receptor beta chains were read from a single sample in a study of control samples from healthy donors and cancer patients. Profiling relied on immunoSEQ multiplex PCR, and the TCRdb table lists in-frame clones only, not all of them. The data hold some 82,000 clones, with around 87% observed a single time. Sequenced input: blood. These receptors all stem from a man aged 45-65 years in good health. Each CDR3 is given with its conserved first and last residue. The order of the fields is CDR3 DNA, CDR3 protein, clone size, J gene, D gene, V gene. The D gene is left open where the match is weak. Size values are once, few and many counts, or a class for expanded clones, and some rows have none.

CDR3nt: TGCAGCGTTGAACCAGGAGGGGCATCTGAAGCTTTCTTT; CDR3aa: CSVEPGGASEAFF; abundance: -; j_gene: TRBJ1-1; d_gene: -; v_gene: TRBV29-1
CDR3nt: TGTGCCAGCTCACCAAGGTCGACAGGGTTCGGCAACGAGCAGTACTTC; CDR3aa: CASSPRSTGFGNEQYF; abundance: -; j_gene: TRBJ2-7; d_gene: TRBD1; v_gene: TRBV18
CDR3nt: TGCGCCAGCAGTGTGGGAGCGAACACTGAAGCTTTCTTT; CDR3aa: CASSVGANTEAFF; abundance: -; j_gene: TRBJ1-1; d_gene: -; v_gene: TRBV10-1
CDR3nt: TGCGCCAGCAGCCAGGAGCGGGGCTCCTACGAGCAGTACTTC; CDR3aa: CASSQERGSYEQYF; abundance: -; j_gene: TRBJ2-7; d_gene: TRBD2; v_gene: TRBV4-3
CDR3nt: TGTGCCAGCAGCGCCCGGGCCCCGGGGACTGAAGCTTTCTTT; CDR3aa: CASSARAPGTEAFF; abundance: -; j_gene: TRBJ1-1; d_gene: -; v_gene: TRBV12-1
CDR3nt: TGTGCCAGCAGCTCCAGACAGGTGGGTCTGGGTGGCACTGAAGCTTTCTTT; CDR3aa: CASSSRQVGLGGTEAFF; abundance: -; j_gene: TRBJ1-1; d_gene: -; v_gene: TRBV13
CDR3nt: TGTGCCAGTACCACAGCAGGGCCGAACACTGAAGCTTTCTTT; CDR3aa: CASTTAGPNTEAFF; abundance: -; j_gene: TRBJ1-1; d_gene: -; v_gene: TRBV19
CDR3nt: TGTGCCAGCAGCCTCCCCAGCGGGCACACAGATACGCAGTATTTT; CDR3aa: CASSLPSGHTDTQYF; abundance: -; j_gene: TRBJ2-3; d_gene: -; v_gene: TRBV5-6
CDR3nt: TGCGCCAGCAGCTTGGGGGTGATGGTACAAGAGGCCCAGTACTTC; CDR3aa: CASSLGVMVQEAQYF; abundance: once; j_gene: TRBJ2-5; d_gene: -; v_gene: TRBV5-1
CDR3nt: TGTGCCAGCAGCGTAGGGCTAGCGGGCCTTAGCGGGGAGCTGTTTTTT; CDR3aa: CASSVGLAGLSGELFF; abundance: -; j_gene: TRBJ2-2; d_gene: TRBD2; v_gene: TRBV9
CDR3nt: TGTGCCTGGGAGAACTACAATGAGCAGTTCTTC; CDR3aa: CAWENYNEQFF; abundance: few; j_gene: TRBJ2-1; d_gene: -; v_gene: TRBV30
CDR3nt: TGTGCCAGCTCACCAAGGAGGGGACAGGGGGCAAACACTGAAGCTTTCTTT; CDR3aa: CASSPRRGQGANTEAFF; abundance: -; j_gene: TRBJ1-1; d_gene: TRBD1; v_gene: TRBV18
CDR3nt: TGTGCCATCAGTGAGCCGACCAGGGGTACAGATACGCAGTATTTT; CDR3aa: CAISEPTRGTDTQYF; abundance: -; j_gene: TRBJ2-3; d_gene: -; v_gene: TRBV10-3
CDR3nt: TGCAGCGTTGAACGACAGGGCTATGGCTACACCTTC; CDR3aa: CSVERQGYGYTF; abundance: -; j_gene: TRBJ1-2; d_gene: TRBD1; v_gene: TRBV29-1
CDR3nt: TGTGCCAGTAGCCTTACAGGGATGCGGGGGAAGAACACTGAAGCTTTCTTT; CDR3aa: CASSLTGMRGKNTEAFF; abundance: -; j_gene: TRBJ1-1; d_gene: -; v_gene: TRBV19
CDR3nt: TGTGCCAGTAGTAGGCTGGCATGGGAGTCTAGCAATCAGCCCCAGCATTTT; CDR3aa: CASSRLAWESSNQPQHF; abundance: once; j_gene: TRBJ1-5; d_gene: -; v_gene: TRBV19
CDR3nt: TGTGCCAGCAGTCCGACAGGGGTTGGCACTGAAGCTTTCTTT; CDR3aa: CASSPTGVGTEAFF; abundance: few; j_gene: TRBJ1-1; d_gene: TRBD1; v_gene: TRBV11-2
CDR3nt: TGTGCCAGTAGTGCGGGGACTCTATCCTACAATGAGCAGTTCTTC; CDR3aa: CASSAGTLSYNEQFF; abundance: few; j_gene: TRBJ2-1; d_gene: -; v_gene: TRBV19
CDR3nt: TGCGCCAGCTCTCCGGGACGCCTTACCTCTGGAAACACCATATATTTT; CDR3aa: CASSPGRLTSGNTIYF; abundance: -; j_gene: TRBJ1-3; d_gene: -; v_gene: TRBV4-1
CDR3nt: TGTGCCATCAGTGAGTCAGGCTCTAGCGCAGATACGCAGTATTTT; CDR3aa: CAISESGSSADTQYF; abundance: -; j_gene: TRBJ2-3; d_gene: -; v_gene: TRBV10-3
CDR3nt: TGTGCCAGCAGTCCAAATGAGCTCCGGATTGGCTACACCTTC; CDR3aa: CASSPNELRIGYTF; abundance: -; j_gene: TRBJ1-2; d_gene: -; v_gene: TRBV28
CDR3nt: TGCGCCAGCAGCTCGACTTTAGAAACGGGTACCGGGGAGCTGTTTTTT; CDR3aa: CASSSTLETGTGELFF; abundance: once; j_gene: TRBJ2-2; d_gene: -; v_gene: TRBV5-1
CDR3nt: TGTGCCAGCAGCGGGGCAGGGGCGGAGACCCAGTACTTC; CDR3aa: CASSGAGAETQYF; abundance: few; j_gene: TRBJ2-5; d_gene: -; v_gene: TRBV5-6
CDR3nt: TGTGCCAGCAGCCCATGGGGCACTGAAGCTTTCTTT; CDR3aa: CASSPWGTEAFF; abundance: -; j_gene: TRBJ1-1; d_gene: -; v_gene: TRBV9
CDR3nt: TGCGCCAGCAGCTTGGCCGGGGACCCCAATCAGCCCCAGCATTTT; CDR3aa: CASSLAGDPNQPQHF; abundance: few; j_gene: TRBJ1-5; d_gene: -; v_gene: TRBV5-1
CDR3nt: TGTGCCAGCTCACCACTACAAGACTATGGCTACACCTTC; CDR3aa: CASSPLQDYGYTF; abundance: -; j_gene: TRBJ1-2; d_gene: -; v_gene: TRBV18
CDR3nt: TGTGCCAGCAGGTCTAGGGGTTCTGGAAACACCATATATTTT; CDR3aa: CASRSRGSGNTIYF; abundance: -; j_gene: TRBJ1-3; d_gene: -; v_gene: TRBV6-6